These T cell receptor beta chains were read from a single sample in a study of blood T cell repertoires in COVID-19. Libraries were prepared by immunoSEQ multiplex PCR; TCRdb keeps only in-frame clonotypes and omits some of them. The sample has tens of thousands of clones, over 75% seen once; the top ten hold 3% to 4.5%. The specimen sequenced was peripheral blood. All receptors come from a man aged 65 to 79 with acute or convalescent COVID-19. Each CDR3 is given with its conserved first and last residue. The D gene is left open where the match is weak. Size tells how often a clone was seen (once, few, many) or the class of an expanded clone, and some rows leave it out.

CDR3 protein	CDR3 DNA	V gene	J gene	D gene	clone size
CASSLLAGGYNEQFF	TGTGCCAGCAGCCTTCTAGCGGGGGGATACAATGAGCAGTTCTTC	TRBV7-9	TRBJ2-1	TRBD2	NA
CAWSRDRAREKLFF	TGTGCCTGGAGTAGGGACAGGGCCAGGGAAAAACTGTTTTTT	TRBV30	TRBJ1-4	TRBD1	NA
CASSPYPDRNEPYEQYF	TGTGCCAGCAGCCCTTACCCGGACAGGAACGAACCCTACGAGCAGTACTTC	TRBV6-2/TRBV6-3	TRBJ2-7	TRBD1	NA
CASSPLRGQQNEKLFF	TGTGCCAGCTCACCTCTTCGGGGACAGCAGAATGAAAAACTGTTTTTT	TRBV18	TRBJ1-4	TRBD1	NA
CASRNERDYNQPQHF	TGTGCCAGCAGAAATGAGCGGGACTACAATCAGCCCCAGCATTTT	TRBV6-5	TRBJ1-5	NA	NA
CASSGSKRGRVYEQYF	TGTGCCAGCAGTGGGTCCAAAAGGGGGCGCGTCTACGAGCAGTACTTC	TRBV6-1	TRBJ2-7	TRBD1	NA
CASSPGNTDNQPQHF	TGTGCCAGCAGCCCAGGGAATACGGACAATCAGCCCCAGCATTTT	TRBV7-9	TRBJ1-5	NA	NA
CASSLWGQGRLSSYNEQFF	TGTGCCAGCAGCTTGTGGGGACAGGGGAGGTTGAGCTCCTACAATGAGCAGTTCTTC	TRBV5-4	TRBJ2-1	TRBD1	NA
CASSKGQGATDTQYF	TGTGCCAGCAGTAAGGGACAGGGGGCCACAGATACGCAGTATTTT	TRBV2	TRBJ2-3	TRBD1	NA
CASSTGQITYEQYF	TGTGCCAGCAGCACGGGACAGATTACCTACGAGCAGTACTTC	TRBV7-2	TRBJ2-7	TRBD1	NA
CASSYSRLTEAFF	TGTGCCAGCAGTTACTCGAGGTTGACCGAAGCTTTCTTT	TRBV6-5	TRBJ1-1	NA	NA
CASSLGDRGNYNEQFF	TGTGCCAGCAGCTTAGGGGACAGAGGAAACTACAATGAGCAGTTCTTC	TRBV7-2	TRBJ2-1	TRBD1	NA
CASSYSPDSGELFF	TGTGCCAGCAGTTACTCCCCTGACAGCGGGGAGCTGTTTTTT	TRBV6-5	TRBJ2-2	NA	NA
CASSPGQGAQPQHF	TGCGCCAGCAGCCCTGGACAGGGGGCTCAGCCCCAGCATTTT	TRBV4-1	TRBJ1-5	TRBD1	NA
CAWSRDRPYEQYF	TGTGCCTGGAGCAGGGACAGGCCCTACGAGCAGTACTTC	TRBV30	TRBJ2-7	TRBD1	NA
CASSSAGAIKAYEQYF	TGTGCCAGCAGCTCCGCAGGGGCTATCAAAGCCTACGAGCAGTACTTC	TRBV7-9	TRBJ2-7	NA	NA
CASSTLEPYQETQYF	TGTGCCAGTAGTACACTAGAGCCGTACCAAGAGACCCAGTACTTC	TRBV19	TRBJ2-5	NA	NA
CASSLAGYNEQFF	TGTGCCAGTAGTCTAGCGGGGTACAATGAGCAGTTCTTC	TRBV19	TRBJ2-1	TRBD2	NA
CASSIRTGEETQYF	TGTGCCAGCAGCATAAGGACAGGGGAAGAGACCCAGTACTTC	TRBV7-9	TRBJ2-5	TRBD1	NA
CASSQDFMGGGQETQYF	TGCGCCAGCAGCCAAGATTTTATGGGGGGGGGCCAAGAGACCCAGTACTTC	TRBV4-1	TRBJ2-5	TRBD2	NA
CASSLNRDRVGEKLFF	TGCGCCAGCAGCTTAAACCGGGACAGGGTTGGTGAAAAACTGTTTTTT	TRBV5-1	TRBJ1-4	TRBD1	NA
CASSGIAGGSSTDTQYF	TGTGCCAGCAGCGGGATAGCGGGGGGCTCTAGCACAGATACGCAGTATTTT	TRBV3-1/TRBV3-2	TRBJ2-3	TRBD2	once
CASSPGQGTNQPQHF	TGTGCCAGCAGTCCGGGACAGGGGACCAATCAGCCCCAGCATTTT	TRBV6-5	TRBJ1-5	TRBD1	once
CASSGERGGRTQYF	TGTGCCAGCAGTGGGGAGCGGGGGGGCCGGACCCAGTACTTC	TRBV11-2	TRBJ2-5	TRBD2	NA
CASSTGAGYTF	TGTGCCAGCAGTACAGGGGCTGGCTACACCTTC	TRBV6-5	TRBJ1-2	TRBD1	NA
CASSLGSGFHQPQHF	TGTGCCAGCAGCTTAGGGTCAGGGTTCCACCAGCCCCAGCATTTT	TRBV7-2	TRBJ1-5	NA	once
CASRRTGTNEKLFF	TGTGCCAGCAGACGGACGGGAACCAATGAAAAACTGTTTTTT	TRBV7-9	TRBJ1-4	NA	NA
CASSQDRGSDTQYF	TGCGCCAGCAGCCAAGATCGCGGTTCAGATACGCAGTATTTT	TRBV4-3	TRBJ2-3	NA	NA
CASSVSYEQYF	TGTGCCAGCAGCGTATCCTACGAGCAGTACTTC	TRBV2	TRBJ2-7	NA	NA
CASRKLRGQGEQYF	TGTGCCAGCAGGAAGTTAAGGGGGCAAGGCGAGCAGTACTTC	TRBV5-6	TRBJ2-7	TRBD1	NA
CASSRRLDRAGGELFF	TGTGCCAGCAGTCGCCGATTGGACAGGGCGGGCGGGGAGCTGTTTTTT	TRBV6-2/TRBV6-3	TRBJ2-2	TRBD1	once
CASSQWTDYGYTF	TGTGCCAGCAGTCAATGGACAGACTATGGCTACACCTTC	TRBV6-5	TRBJ1-2	NA	NA
CASSLRDINTEAFF	TGTGCCAGTAGTCTCCGGGACATTAACACTGAAGCTTTCTTT	TRBV19	TRBJ1-1	NA	NA
CASSWNRAGTEAFF	TGTGCCAGCAGCTGGAACAGGGCGGGCACTGAAGCTTTCTTT	TRBV5-6	TRBJ1-1	NA	NA
CASSPSRGTGELFF	TGTGCCAGCAGCCCAAGCCGGGGCACCGGGGAGCTGTTTTTT	TRBV7-9	TRBJ2-2	NA	NA
CAWSIKGARDEQYF	TGTGCCTGGAGTATTAAGGGGGCGCGCGACGAGCAGTACTTC	TRBV30	TRBJ2-7	TRBD1	NA
CASGGGPTPLGGQYF	TGTGCCAGCGGGGGGGGGCCCACCCCCCTAGGAGGTCAGTACTTC	TRBV9	TRBJ2-5	NA	NA
CASSDAGSNYGYTF	TGTGCCAGCAGCGACGCAGGTAGTAACTATGGCTACACCTTC	TRBV9	TRBJ1-2	NA	once
CASSSRQGGTYEQYF	TGCGCCAGCAGCTCCCGACAGGGGGGGACCTACGAGCAGTACTTC	TRBV5-1	TRBJ2-7	TRBD1	NA
CASSVATSPRYGYTF	TGTGCCAGCAGCGTAGCCACAAGTCCTCGCTATGGCTACACCTTC	TRBV9	TRBJ1-2	NA	NA
CASSQGQIDEKLFF	TGCGCCAGCAGCCAAGGACAGATAGATGAAAAACTGTTTTTT	TRBV4-3	TRBJ1-4	NA	NA
CASSRGQGDSPLHF	TGTGCCAGCAGCCGAGGACAGGGCGATTCACCCCTCCACTTT	TRBV5-4	TRBJ1-6	TRBD1	NA
CASSQGQGLAGGGVFTDTQYF	TGTGCCAGCAGCCAAGGTCAGGGACTAGCGGGGGGGGGCGTATTCACAGATACGCAGTATTTT	TRBV14	TRBJ2-3	TRBD2	NA
CASSLGQINSPLHF	TGTGCCAGCAGCTTGGGGCAGATCAATTCACCCCTCCACTTT	TRBV13	TRBJ1-6	NA	NA
CASSSGGSSSYEQYF	TGTGCCAGCAGTTCAGGGGGGAGTAGCTCCTACGAGCAGTACTTC	TRBV6-2/TRBV6-3	TRBJ2-7	NA	NA
CASSLVGQGVFF	TGTGCCAGCAGTTTAGTGGGACAGGGTGTTTTCTTC	TRBV28	TRBJ2-1	TRBD1	NA
CASRWGHEQFF	TGTGCCAGCAGGTGGGGGCATGAGCAGTTCTTC	TRBV27	TRBJ2-1	NA	NA
CASSLGDRERGKAFF	TGTGCCAGCAGCTTGGGGGACAGGGAAAGAGGAAAAGCTTTCTTT	TRBV5-5	TRBJ1-1	TRBD1	NA
CASSLWTVTYGYTF	TGTGCCAGCAGCCTCTGGACAGTAACTTATGGCTACACCTTC	TRBV3-1/TRBV3-2	TRBJ1-2	NA	few
CASSYDRTGAREQYF	TGTGCCAGCAGTTACGACCGGACAGGGGCTCGCGAGCAGTACTTC	TRBV6-5	TRBJ2-7	TRBD1	NA